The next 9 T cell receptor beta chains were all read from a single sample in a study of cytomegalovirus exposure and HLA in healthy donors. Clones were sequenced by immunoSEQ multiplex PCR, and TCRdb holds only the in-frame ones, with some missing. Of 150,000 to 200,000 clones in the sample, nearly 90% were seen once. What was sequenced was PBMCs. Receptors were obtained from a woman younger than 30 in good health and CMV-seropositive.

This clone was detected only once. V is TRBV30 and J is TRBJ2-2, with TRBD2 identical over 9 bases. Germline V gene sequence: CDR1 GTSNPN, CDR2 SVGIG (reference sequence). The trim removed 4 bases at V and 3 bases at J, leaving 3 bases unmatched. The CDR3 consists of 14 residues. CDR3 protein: CAWKTSGDTGELFF. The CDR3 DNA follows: TGTGCCTGGAAGACTAGCGGAGACACCGGGGAGCTGTTTTTT. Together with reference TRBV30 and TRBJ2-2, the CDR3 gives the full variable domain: SQTIHQWPATLVQPVGSPLSLECTVEGTSNPNLYWYRQAAGRGLQLLFYSVGIGQISSEVPQNLSASRPQDRQFILSSKKLLLSDSGFYLCAWKTSGDTGELFFGEGSRLTVL.

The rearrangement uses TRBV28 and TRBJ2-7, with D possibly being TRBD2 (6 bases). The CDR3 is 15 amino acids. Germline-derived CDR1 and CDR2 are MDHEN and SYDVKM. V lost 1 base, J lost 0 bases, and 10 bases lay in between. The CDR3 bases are TGTGCCAGCAGTTTATTCGGGGGAAACTCCTACGAGCAGTACTTC. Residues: CASSLFGGNSYEQYF.

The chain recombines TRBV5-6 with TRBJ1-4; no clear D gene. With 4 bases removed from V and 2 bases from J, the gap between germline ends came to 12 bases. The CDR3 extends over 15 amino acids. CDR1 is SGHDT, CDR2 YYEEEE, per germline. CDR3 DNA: TGTGCCAGCAGCCCGACACCCGGTACTAATGAAAAACTGTTTTTT. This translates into CASSPTPGTNEKLFF.

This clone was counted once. Here the CDR3 DNA reads TGTGCCTGGAGAATCCTAGAAGGCAATGAGCAGTTCTTC. Protein product: CAWRILEGNEQFF. V and J are TRBV30 and TRBJ2-1; D is uncertain. The CDR3 sequence is 13 residues long. Deletions cut 3 bases from V and 6 bases from J, with 12 bases between. Germline CDR1 GTSNPN, CDR2 SVGIG (reference sequence).

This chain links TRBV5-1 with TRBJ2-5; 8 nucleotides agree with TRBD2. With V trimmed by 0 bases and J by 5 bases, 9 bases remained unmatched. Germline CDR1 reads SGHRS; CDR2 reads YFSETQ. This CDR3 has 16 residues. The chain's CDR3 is CASSLVFAGGSETQYF. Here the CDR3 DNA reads TGCGCCAGCAGCTTGGTTTTCGCGGGAGGCTCCGAGACCCAGTACTTC.

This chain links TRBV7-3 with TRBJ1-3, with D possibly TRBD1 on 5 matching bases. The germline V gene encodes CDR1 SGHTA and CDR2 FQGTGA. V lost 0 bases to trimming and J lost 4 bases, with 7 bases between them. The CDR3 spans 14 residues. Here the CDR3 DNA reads TGTGCCAGCAGCTTAACCCCAGGGGGAAACACCATATATTTT. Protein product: CASSLTPGGNTIYF. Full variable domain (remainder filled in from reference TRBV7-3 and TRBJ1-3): GAGVSQTPSNKVTEKGKYVELRCDPISGHTALYWYRQSLGQGPEFLIYFQGTGAADDSGLPNDRFFAVRPEGSVSTLKIQRTERGDSAVYLCASSLTPGGNTIYFGEGSWLTVV.

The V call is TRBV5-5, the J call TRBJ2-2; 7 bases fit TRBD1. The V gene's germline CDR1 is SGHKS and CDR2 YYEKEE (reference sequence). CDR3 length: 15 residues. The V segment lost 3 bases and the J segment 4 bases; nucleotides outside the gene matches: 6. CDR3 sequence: CASSSDRDGTGELFF. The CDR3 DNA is TGTGCCAGCAGCTCCGACAGGGATGGCACCGGGGAGCTGTTTTTT.

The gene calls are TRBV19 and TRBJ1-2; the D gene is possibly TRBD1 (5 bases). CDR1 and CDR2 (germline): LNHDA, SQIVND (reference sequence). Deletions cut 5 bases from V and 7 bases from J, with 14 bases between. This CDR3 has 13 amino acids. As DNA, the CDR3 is TGTGCCAGTAGTCCGGGGGGTTTCTCTGGCTACACCTTC. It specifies CASSPGGFSGYTF.

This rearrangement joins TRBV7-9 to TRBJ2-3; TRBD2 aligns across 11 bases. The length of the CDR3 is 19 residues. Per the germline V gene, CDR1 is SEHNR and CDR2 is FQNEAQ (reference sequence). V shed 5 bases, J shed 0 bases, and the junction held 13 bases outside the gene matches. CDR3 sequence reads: CASSLPRRGLADSTDTQYF. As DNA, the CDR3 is TGTGCCAGCAGCCTCCCCCGAAGGGGACTAGCGGATAGCACAGATACGCAGTATTTT.